This TCR beta chain appears in the sequencing data of a study of T cell changes during pregnancy in multiple sclerosis. Produced via immunoSEQ multiplex PCR; TCRdb's table is partial and in-frame only. Among over 45,000 clones listed, roughly 90% were seen once. The sequences come from CD4+ T cells from peripheral blood mononuclear cells, collected after pregnancy. The clonotype originates from a female donor with multiple sclerosis, enrolled in a pregnancy study.

CDR3 nucleotide sequence: TGTGCCACCAGCAGAGAGGTGCGAGACACCGGGGAGCTGTTTTTT. Translated: CATSREVRDTGELFF. J is TRBJ2-2 and V is TRBV15, with D hard to call. Per germline, CDR1 LNHNV and CDR2 YYDKDF (reference sequence). The CDR3 is 15 residues long. Trimming shortened V by 0 bases and J by 3 bases, and 8 bases separated the two germline ends.